This TCR beta chain derives from a study of human T cells and chemical hapten exposure. Background on the study: Patches with 0.01% DPC went on the upper back, and the tests were read at 6 days.

In TCRdb, the RACE reads were re-called with MiXCR into one record per CDR3 protein. Here the sample spans 360,000 or so distinct CDR3 sequences, about 6.9% being singletons. The time point denotes: patch test 2, 6 weeks after DPC sensitization. Noted treatment: therapeutic diphenylcyclopropenone sensitization with weekly scalp DPC. Trimming took off 5 bases at V and 7 bases at J, with 14 bases between the two ends. The CDR3 loop spans 13 amino acids. Germline V lookup: CDR1 MNHEY, CDR2 SMNVEV (reference sequence). This clonotype has just a few counts. The sequence was collected from a woman aged 18 to 35 with alopecia areata. Some clones in this sample may be carry-over from other donors' samples. This sample comprised whole blood, obtained in connection with sensitization to the hapten diphenylcyclopropenone (DPC). The J gene is TRBJ1-1, the V gene TRBV27; D uncertain. CDR3 sequence (DNA): TGTGCCAGCAGTGACCTTAAGGGTGGTGAAGCTTTCTTT. Translation: CASSDLKGGEAFF.